This T cell receptor beta chain was found in a study of blood T cell repertoires in COVID-19 (dated by TCRdb to 2020 to 2021). Regarding the research as a whole: Collaborator samples came from the United States, Italy and Spain and covered acute and convalescent phases of COVID-19. The material from the prospective study consisted of cDNA or gDNA derived from T cells, B-cell-depleted T cells, or PBMCs. The dataset comprised deeply sampled blood TCRbeta repertoires from subjects exposed to, actively infected with, or recovered from COVID-19. The repertoires were released in a freely available public database meant as a resource for research on the immune response to SARS-CoV-2. The samples were drawn from two sources: the first 160 participants of the ongoing ImmuneRACE study, and 1,254 subjects contributed by 6 global collaborators. A de-identified subject ID, COVID-19 status, age in years and sex were almost always included in the sample metadata. Where HLA class I and class II types were available, the types were taken from metadata supplied by the sample provider, not from assay-based typing. The paper as a whole reports these results and caveats: Clinical and demographic metadata were provided uncurated, with the amount varying by source and participant.

Notes on this clone: Its specific antigen is unknown. Base quality data are lacking; no much larger clone is found one base away.

At one collaborating source in Seattle, patients were enrolled during active infection and were followed longitudinally through the course of disease. The collaborating institutions used their own protocols to collect whole blood in K2EDTA tubes. Collaborator samples were shipped for TCRbeta analysis as frozen whole blood, isolated PBMCs, or DNA extracted from either sample type. TCRbeta CDR3 regions were amplified from genomic DNA by means of the immunoSEQ Assay, a bias-controlled multiplex PCR. The paper's data handling went like this. The number of nucleated cells in each sample was estimated from the amplification of reference gene primers within the assay. Sequence reads were collapsed and filtered to measure the absolute abundance of every unique TCRbeta CDR3 rearrangement. For each sample, productive Simpson clonality was calculated as the square root of Simpson's diversity index over productive rearrangements. Held by TCRdb, this immuneACCESS table contains in-frame sequences only and omits some clones. Under half of the omission traces to an unresolved V gene where checked; the cause of the rest is unknown. D and trimming come from the DNA, and the V and J calls and clone size come from that table. In all, the sample holds around 170,000 clones, and more than 75% of those were seen once. Approximately 0.6% of the sample is taken by the ten largest.

The sample comprised peripheral blood. This TCR was sampled from a man aged 60 to 69 with COVID-19, enrolled during active disease.

The nucleotide sequence is given as TGCGCCAGCAGCCCTACAGGGGGCTATGGCTACACCTTC. Its product reads: CASSPTGGYGYTF. The V gene is TRBV4-1 and the J gene is TRBJ1-2; the central 8 bases match TRBD1. Ends trimmed: V by 4 bases, J by 4 bases; bases unmatched to a gene: 2. The germline V gene supplies CDR1 MGHRA and CDR2 YSYEKL. There are 13 amino acids in the CDR3, from cysteine to phenylalanine inclusive. Only CDR3 DNA remains: 39 bases, in frame from the first base.